The next 3 T cell receptor beta chains were all read from a single sample in a study of blood T cell repertoires in COVID-19. Sequenced by immunoSEQ multiplex PCR; TCRdb stores in-frame clones only, minus some. The sample includes 80,000 to 100,000 clones, approximately 82% seen only once; the top ten take approximately 11%. Input material: peripheral blood. All receptors come from a man in his sixties or seventies with active or convalescent COVID-19.

This clone was seen once. V and J are TRBV3-1 (or the pseudogene TRBV3-2) and TRBJ1-1, with D possibly TRBD1 on 5 matching bases. Germline CDR1 and CDR2: LGHDT and YNNKEL (reference sequence). The CDR3 is 15 amino acids. Trimming stripped 7 bases from V and 0 bases from J, with 15 bases between. CDR3 in amino acids: CASTQGGIMNTEAFF. The DNA of the CDR3 is TGTGCCAGCACCCAGGGAGGTATTATGAACACTGAAGCTTTCTTT.

The chain is built from TRBV10-2 and TRBJ2-7; 10 bases are shared with TRBD2. Germline values: CDR1 WSHSY, CDR2 SAAADI. After removal of 5 bases from V and 1 base from J, the junction contained 8 bases not matched to a gene. The length of the CDR3 is 16 residues. The CDR3 region is CASSPSGGAGSYEQYF. CDR3 DNA sequence: TGCGCCAGCAGTCCAAGCGGGGGGGCCGGATCCTACGAGCAGTACTTC.

V gene TRBV3-1 (or the pseudogene TRBV3-2) combines with J gene TRBJ1-5; D gene unclear. CDR1 and CDR2 (germline): LGHDT, YNNKEL (reference sequence). The length of the CDR3 is 13 residues. Trimming pared 5 bases from V and 1 base from J, leaving 6 bases between. The CDR3 reads CASSTTSNQPQHF. In DNA, the CDR3 is TGTGCCAGCAGCACAACAAGCAATCAGCCCCAGCATTTT.